The 16 T cell receptor beta chains listed next were all sequenced from one sample in a study of T cell responses to AZD1222 COVID-19 vaccine. Libraries were prepared by immunoSEQ multiplex PCR; TCRdb keeps only in-frame clonotypes and omits some of them. The data show approximately 99,000 clones, nearly 90% seen once. This specimen was peripheral blood, taken on day 0 of AZD1222 vaccination. The receptors were sampled from an adult in good health.

The J gene is TRBJ2-4, the V gene TRBV21-1; the table names TRBD1, a call not compared with the DNA. TRBV21-1 is designated a pseudogene. There are 19 residues in the CDR3. CDR3 sequence reads: CASSKFRQGGTLAKNIQYF. CDR3 sequence (DNA): TGTGCCAGCAGCAAGTTTAGACAGGGTGGGACCTTAGCCAAAAACATTCAGTACTTC.

The J gene is TRBJ2-3, the V gene TRBV4-3, with 8 bases lining up with TRBD2. Germline V gives CDR1 LGHNA, CDR2 YSLEER. V lost 3 bases, J lost 0 bases, and 11 bases stayed unmatched. This CDR3 region has 18 residues. CDR3 coding DNA: TGCGCCAGCAGCCAGGTAGCGGGAAGGCCTCCTAGCACAGATACGCAGTATTTT. Translated: CASSQVAGRPPSTDTQYF.

This clone was recorded only once. The chain employs TRBV19 and TRBJ1-2; TRBD1 matches at 9 bases. This CDR3 contains 14 residues. Germline CDR1 and CDR2: LNHDA and SQIVND (reference sequence). The ends lost 3 bases at V and 6 bases at J; junction bases unmatched: 5. The CDR3 sequence is CASSIWGQGDGYTF. In DNA, the CDR3 is TGTGCCAGTAGTATTTGGGGACAGGGCGATGGCTACACCTTC.

In its sample, this clone was seen once. The V gene is TRBV13, the J gene TRBJ2-7; 9 nucleotides match TRBD1. J was trimmed by 6 bases and V by 5 bases; bases with no gene match: 2. Germline loops: CDR1 PRHDT, CDR2 FYEKMQ (reference sequence). The CDR3 contains 12 residues. DNA of the CDR3: TGTGCCAGCAGCAGGACAGGGGTCGAGCAGTACGTC. As protein: CASSRTGVEQYV.

The V call is TRBV6-5, the J call TRBJ1-1; D unresolved. Trimming shortened V by 6 bases and J by 5 bases, and 19 bases separated the two germline ends. CDR3 size: 15 residues. The germline V gene encodes CDR1 MNHEY and CDR2 SVGAGI. Written as DNA, the CDR3 is TGTGCCAGCAGCTTCGGCCGCGGATCCCGGACTGAAGCTTTCTTT. Amino acid sequence: CASSFGRGSRTEAFF.

The chain links TRBV4-1 to TRBJ1-2; no reliable D call. Trimming shortened V by 0 bases and J by 3 bases, and 5 bases separated the two germline ends. The CDR3 has 13 amino acids. Germline V gene sequence: CDR1 MGHRA, CDR2 YSYEKL. Written as DNA, the CDR3 is TGCGCCAGCAGCCAAGATAGGTACTATGGCTACACCTTC. Translated: CASSQDRYYGYTF.

This clone was found once. The chain combines TRBV6-5 with TRBJ2-3; D possibly corresponds to TRBD2 (6 bases). The CDR3 contains 16 residues. The germline V gene encodes CDR1 MNHEY and CDR2 SVGAGI. Trimming pared 2 bases from V and 8 bases from J, leaving 20 bases between. The CDR3 spells CASSYRRANEGGTQYF. The DNA for the CDR3 is TGTGCCAGCAGTTACCGGAGGGCCAACGAGGGTGGTACGCAGTATTTT.

This clone was picked up a small number of times. The V call is TRBV6-4, the J call TRBJ2-1; D remains unclear. Trimming left V 5 bases short and J 5 bases short, with 10 bases between. Germline CDR1 reads MRHNA; CDR2 reads SNTAGT. This CDR3 is 13 amino acids long. This CDR3 is CASSSSPNNEQFF. DNA of the CDR3: TGTGCCAGCAGTTCCTCCCCCAACAATGAGCAGTTCTTC.

This chain uses TRBV7-8 with TRBJ1-2, with D tentatively TRBD1 (5 bases). The ends were cut back, 1 base at V and 2 bases at J, with 14 bases in the middle. This CDR3 is 16 amino acids long. The germline gives CDR1 SGHVS, CDR2 FQNEAQ. The CDR3 region is CASSLEGSGLNYGYTF. The CDR3 DNA is TGTGCCAGCAGCTTAGAGGGTTCAGGGTTGAACTATGGCTACACCTTC.

This rearrangement joins TRBV5-4 to TRBJ2-7; unclear D gene. CDR3 size: 13 residues. In germline, CDR1 is SGHNT, CDR2 YYREEE (reference sequence). The ends were cut back, 2 bases at V and 0 bases at J, with 6 bases in the middle. CDR3: CASSFGVSYEQYF. DNA for the CDR3: TGTGCCAGCAGCTTTGGGGTCTCCTACGAGCAGTACTTC.

V usage is TRBV6-7 and J usage is TRBJ2-7, with 9 positions matching TRBD2. TRBV6-7 is annotated as an ORF whose role is uncertain. The CDR3 has 16 amino acids. Losses at the gene ends were 2 bases for V and 1 base for J; bases not matched to a gene: 6. CDR3 amino acids: CASSYQTSGTSYEQYV. CDR3 sequence (DNA): TGTGCCAGCAGTTACCAGACTAGCGGTACATCCTACGAGCAGTACGTC.

The chain has TRBV18 and TRBJ1-2; possible D gene TRBD1, 6 bases. Trimming pared 3 bases from V and 8 bases from J, leaving 16 bases between. There are 14 residues in the CDR3. CDR1 KGHSH and CDR2 LQKENI come from the germline V gene. CDR3 coding DNA: TGTGCCAGCTCACCCGCACTGGACAGCGGGGGCTACACCTTC. Amino acid sequence: CASSPALDSGGYTF.

This rearrangement joins TRBV12-3 or TRBV12-4 to TRBJ1-2; a weak D match, TRBD1 (5 bases). The CDR3 has 13 residues. The ends were cut back, 3 bases at V and 7 bases at J, with 12 bases in the middle. The DNA for the CDR3 is TGTGCCAGCAGTTTTCAGGGTGTTCTTGGCTACACCTTC. It codes for CASSFQGVLGYTF.

The chain has TRBV6-5 and TRBJ1-2; tentative D call: TRBD1 (6 bases). CDR3 length equals 15 residues. The ends were cut back, 2 bases at V and 6 bases at J, with 16 bases in the middle. Germline V gene lookup returns CDR1 MNHEY and CDR2 SVGAGI. The CDR3 protein is CASSYLAGEWDGYTF. CDR3 nucleotides: TGTGCCAGCAGTTACCTCGCAGGGGAGTGGGATGGCTACACCTTC.

The table lists this clone with a count of one. This chain joins TRBV7-2 and TRBJ2-3, with 8 bases that match TRBD1. The CDR3 is 15 residues long. From germline, CDR1 is SGHTA and CDR2 FQGNSA. Trimming took 5 bases from V and 4 from J; bases not matched to a gene: 8. CDR3 nucleotides: TGTGCCAGCAGCATGGACAGGGTAGGGGCAGATACGCAGTATTTT. Its protein product is CASSMDRVGADTQYF.

V and J are TRBV9 and TRBJ1-1; 9 bases line up with TRBD1. From germline, CDR1 is SGDLS and CDR2 YYNGEE. The CDR3 sequence is 15 residues long. Trimming took 3 bases from V and 3 from J; bases not matched to a gene: 6. CDR3 sequence reads: CASSGHGTGHTEAFF. DNA of the CDR3: TGTGCCAGCAGCGGCCACGGGACAGGGCACACTGAAGCTTTCTTT.